These 30 T cell receptor beta chains came from one sample sequenced in a study of T cells in Graves' hyperthyroidism and ophthalmopathy. It was RNA transcripts that yielded the amplified TCR beta CDR3 regions. When the TCR CDR3 underwent first-round RT-PCR, the HTBI primer set was used. TCRdb itself ran the multiplex PCR reads through MiXCR, one entry per CDR3 protein. The data hold about 400,000 distinct CDR3 sequences, with 15% to 18% observed a single time. Sequences were obtained from blood. Every receptor here comes from a woman aged 18-29 years with Graves' hyperthyroidism that later progressed to Graves' ophthalmopathy.

The sample holds many counts of this clonotype. The chain recombines TRBV20-1 with TRBJ2-1; TRBD1 matches at 7 bases. Germline V CDR1 and CDR2: DFQATT, SNEGSKA (reference sequence). The V gene end was trimmed by 6 bases and the J gene end by 4 bases; junction bases not matched to a gene: 9. This CDR3 has 14 amino acids. The CDR3 bases are TGCAGTGCCTCCTCAGGGGGAAGTTACAATGAGCAGTTCTTC. Its protein product is CSASSGGSYNEQFF.

This clonotype was seen repeatedly, ten times or more. The chain carries TRBV7-9 and TRBJ2-7; D is perhaps TRBD1 or TRBD2 (5 bases each). This CDR3 spans 14 amino acids. In germline, CDR1 is SEHNR, CDR2 FQNEAQ (reference sequence). V was cut by 2 bases and J by 5 bases, with 13 bases left in between. The CDR3 DNA is TGTGCCAGCAGCTTAAGGTATGGGGGAGACGAGCAGTACTTC. Its protein product is CASSLRYGGDEQYF.

About this clonotype itself: A much larger clonotype is one base distant, so this may be a read error. The chain recombines TRBV20-1 with TRBJ2-3; D might be TRBD1 or TRBD2, each matching 5 bases. V was clipped by 5 bases and J by 4 bases, with 16 bases between them. CDR1 is DFQATT, CDR2 SNEGSKA, per germline (reference sequence). The CDR3 runs 14 residues. CDR3 in amino acids: CSAGTGELADTQYF. The CDR3 nucleotides are TGCAGTGCTGGGACGGGCGAGCTGGCAGATACGCAGTATTTT.

At least ten counts were recorded for this clonotype. This chain links TRBV20-1 with TRBJ2-2; 7 nucleotides line up with TRBD2. Germline values: CDR1 DFQATT, CDR2 SNEGSKA (reference sequence). V gave up 2 bases and J gave up 3 bases; unmatched junction bases: 6. The length of the CDR3 is 15 residues. CDR3 in DNA: TGCAGTGCTAGACAACTAGCGACGGACACCGGGGAGCTGTTTTTT. Translation: CSARQLATDTGELFF.

The J gene is TRBJ2-3, the V gene TRBV11-1; TRBD2 aligns across 9 bases. Germline V CDR1 and CDR2: SGHAT, FQDESV (reference sequence). This CDR3 has 16 residues. Germline trimming cut 5 bases from V and 6 bases from J; bases unmatched to any gene: 12. The CDR3 nucleotides read TGTGCCAGCAGCGATAAATCTAGCGGGGTGTGGGATACGCAGTATTTT. Translation: CASSDKSSGVWDTQYF.

This clonotype was detected a few times. Because the CDR3 is missing its conserved closing phenylalanine or tryptophan, this is likely a read error. The chain employs TRBV7-9 and TRBJ2-2; D is tentatively TRBD1 or TRBD2 (5 bases each). Germline-derived CDR1 and CDR2 are SEHNR and FQNEAQ (reference sequence). Trimming removed 5 bases at V and 0 bases at J, with 13 bases between. The CDR3 loop spans 16 amino acids. The CDR3: CASSGDGTPNTGELFL. For the CDR3, the DNA is TGTGCCAGCAGCGGGGACGGAACTCCGAACACCGGGGAGCTGTTTCTT.

In its sample, this clonotype was seen a few times. The gene calls are TRBV20-1 and TRBJ2-2, with 7 bases fitting TRBD2. Germline V gives CDR1 DFQATT, CDR2 SNEGSKA (reference sequence). V trimming: 5 bases; J trimming: 2 bases; junction bases outside the gene matches: 5. The CDR3 contains 14 residues. Here the CDR3 reads CSALGTINTGELFF. The CDR3 DNA reads TGCAGTGCTCTCGGGACTATTAACACCGGGGAGCTGTTTTTT.

This chain uses TRBV20-1 with TRBJ2-1; 8 nucleotides line up with TRBD2. Germline lookup yields CDR1 DFQATT and CDR2 SNEGSKA (reference sequence). The CDR3 runs to 17 residues. The trim removed 3 bases at V and 8 bases at J, leaving 18 bases unmatched. The CDR3 nucleotides read TGCAGTGCTAGGGTTAGGTCGGCGTCTAGCGGGCAGGATGAGCAGTTCTTC. Translated, it gives CSARVRSASSGQDEQFF.

Remarks on this clonotype: This may stem from a read error, because a much larger clone lies one nucleotide away. The chain combines TRBV24-1 with TRBJ1-1; D is undetermined. Germline values: CDR1 KGHDR, CDR2 SFDVKD. This CDR3 contains 13 residues. In DNA form, the CDR3 reads TGTGTCACCAGTAAAGGCGAGAACACTGAAGCTTTCTTT. Translated, it gives CVTSKGENTEAFF.

This clonotype was observed a few times. The chain uses TRBV7-9 and TRBJ2-2; TRBD1 agrees at 8 bases. The CDR3 has 15 amino acids. Germline values: CDR1 SEHNR, CDR2 FQNEAQ (reference sequence). V lost 5 bases and J lost 6; bases outside the gene matches: 8. The CDR3 DNA sequence: TGTGCCAGCAGCCCCAGGACAGGGAGGCCCGGGGAGCTGTTTTTT. Protein: CASSPRTGRPGELFF.

This clonotype was seen at least ten times. The rearrangement uses TRBV6-1 and TRBJ2-7; 7 bases align to TRBD2. CDR1 is MNHNS, CDR2 SASEGT, per germline. The CDR3 covers 12 residues. With 8 bases clipped from V and 3 bases from J, the junction kept 4 bases outside the gene matches. The CDR3 region has the DNA TGTGCCAGCGGACTAGTCCGCTACGAGCAGTACTTC. Its protein is CASGLVRYEQYF.

V is TRBV29-1 and J is TRBJ1-2, with 7 nucleotides matching TRBD1. The V gene end was trimmed by 6 bases and the J gene end by 2 bases; junction bases not matched to a gene: 6. Germline CDR1 and CDR2: SQVTM and ANQGSEA. This CDR3 is built from 13 residues. The DNA of the CDR3 is TGCAGCGTGACAGGGCAGGGGAACTATGGCTACACCTTC. Translated, it gives CSVTGQGNYGYTF.

This clonotype was found a few times. J is TRBJ2-3 and V is TRBV5-6; 9 nucleotides match TRBD1. The J segment lost 5 bases and the V segment lost 5 bases, leaving 9 bases of the junction unmatched. Germline V gene lookup returns CDR1 SGHDT and CDR2 YYEEEE. The CDR3 extends over 15 amino acids. CDR3: CASRTPGQGRDTQYF. CDR3 in DNA: TGTGCCAGCAGAACGCCGGGACAGGGTAGAGATACGCAGTATTTT.

The V and J genes are TRBV7-9 and TRBJ2-1; tentative D call: TRBD1 (6 bases). Between the trimmed V and J ends, which lost 5 bases and 16 bases, there was a span of 18 bases. Germline V lookup: CDR1 SEHNR, CDR2 FQNEAQ (reference sequence). The CDR3 loop spans 12 amino acids. CDR3 nucleotides: TGTGCCAGCAGCCCCCTGGGACATGCCCCCTTCTTC. Its protein product is CASSPLGHAPFF.

The J gene is TRBJ2-7, the V gene TRBV7-9; 7 bases agree with TRBD1. Trimming took 6 bases from V and 3 from J; bases not matched to a gene: 11. Germline V lookup: CDR1 SEHNR, CDR2 FQNEAQ (reference sequence). The CDR3 has 15 amino acids. In DNA form, the CDR3 reads TGTGCCAGCAGTCCTCATCCGGGACAGAGCTACGAGCAGTACTTC. It yields the protein CASSPHPGQSYEQYF.

This clonotype was found many times. The chain is built from TRBV7-9 and TRBJ2-1; tentative D call: TRBD2 (6 bases). Trimming took 8 bases from V and 10 from J, leaving 12 bases between them. CDR3 size: 11 residues. Germline lookup yields CDR1 SEHNR and CDR2 FQNEAQ (reference sequence). CDR3 DNA sequence: TGTGCCAGCGGGAACCTAGCGGAGCAGTTCTTC. Translation gives CASGNLAEQFF. The full variable domain, its missing parts supplied by reference TRBV7-9 and TRBJ2-1, is DTGVSQNPRHKITKRGQNVTFRCDPISEHNRLYWYRQTLGQGPEFLTYFQNEAQLEKSRLLSDRFSAERPKGSFSTLEIQRTEQGDSAMYLCASGNLAEQFFGPGTRLTVL.

This clonotype was seen a handful of times. A single base separates this from a much larger clone, so it may be a read error. The J gene is TRBJ2-2, the V gene TRBV11-2; the match to TRBD2 covers 12 bases. The CDR3 is made up of 18 amino acids. Per the germline V gene, CDR1 is SGHAT and CDR2 is FQNNGV. This CDR3 is CANSLLTSGSSNTGELFF. CDR3 DNA: TGTGCCAACAGCCTCCTGACTAGCGGGAGTTCGAACACCGGGGAGCTGTTTTTT. Complete variable domain (other parts from reference TRBV11-2 and TRBJ2-2): EAGVAQSPRYKIIEKRQSVAFWCNPISGHATLYWYQQILGQGPKLLIQFQNNGVVDDSQLPKDRFSAERLKGVDSTLKIQPAKLEDSAVYLCANSLLTSGSSNTGELFFGEGSRLTVL.

At least ten counts were recorded for this clonotype. This rearrangement joins TRBV30 to TRBJ1-4, with D uncertain. CDR3 size: 15 residues. The ends were cut back, 4 bases at V and 8 bases at J, with 20 bases in the middle. Germline V gives CDR1 GTSNPN, CDR2 SVGIG (reference sequence). CDR3 loop: CAWTLPEGAVEKLFF. The DNA for the CDR3 is TGTGCCTGGACCCTCCCAGAGGGCGCGGTAGAAAAACTGTTTTTT.

This chain joins TRBV3-1 and TRBJ1-6, with a weak D call TRBD1 (6 bases). Germline values: CDR1 LGHDT, CDR2 YNNKEL (reference sequence). CDR3 length: 16 residues. V lost 0 bases and J 0 bases, leaving 6 bases between the germline ends. This chain's CDR3 is CASSQDRGSYNSPLHF. CDR3 sequence (DNA): TGTGCCAGCAGCCAAGACAGGGGCTCCTATAATTCACCCCTCCACTTT.

This clonotype showed up just a few times. The genes are TRBV7-9 and TRBJ1-1; 12 bases agree with TRBD1. Trimming cost V 6 bases and J 9 bases; bases outside gene matches: 8. The length of the CDR3 is 14 residues. The germline CDR1 and CDR2 sequences are SEHNR and FQNEAQ (reference sequence). CDR3 DNA sequence: TGTGCCAGCAGATCCCCGGGACAGGGGGCTCAAGCTTTCTTT. Encoded protein: CASRSPGQGAQAFF.

This clonotype has only one observation. The V call is TRBV4-3, the J call TRBJ2-7; a weak D match, TRBD1 (6 bases). V lost 0 bases to trimming and J lost 0 bases, with 12 bases between them. The CDR3 spans 16 residues. Germline CDR1 is LGHNA and CDR2 is YSLEER. CDR3: CASSQDRTGLSYEQYF. CDR3 DNA: TGCGCCAGCAGCCAAGATCGAACAGGGCTCTCCTACGAGCAGTACTTC.

Ten or more counts support this clonotype. The chain recombines TRBV27 with TRBJ2-2, with no clear D. Germline CDR1 and CDR2: MNHEY and SMNVEV (reference sequence). This CDR3 is built from 11 residues. The V end was cut by 7 bases, the J end by 3 bases, with 3 bases between. The CDR3 spells CASMDTGELFF. DNA for the CDR3: TGTGCCAGCATGGACACCGGGGAGCTGTTTTTT.

This clonotype was picked up many times. The V call is TRBV28, the J call TRBJ2-7, with 8 bases lining up with TRBD1. The germline CDR1 and CDR2 sequences are MDHEN and SYDVKM. The CDR3 covers 14 residues. V trimming: 5 bases; J trimming: 2 bases; junction bases outside the gene matches: 5. DNA for the CDR3: TGTGCCAGCAGTCCGACAGGGGAGGCCTACGAGCAGTACTTC. Residues: CASSPTGEAYEQYF.

This clonotype was seen at least ten times. The rearrangement uses TRBV5-1 and TRBJ2-1, with D hard to call. CDR3 length: 14 residues. Germline V gene data show CDR1 as SGHRS and CDR2 as YFSETQ. Trimming took off 1 base at V and 6 bases at J, with 11 bases between the two ends. The CDR3 DNA follows: TGCGCCAGCAGCTTGTTGGCACGACGCAATGAGCAGTTCTTC. Protein sequence: CASSLLARRNEQFF.

The V gene is TRBV2, the J gene TRBJ2-3; no reliable D call. V lost 4 bases to trimming and J lost 6 bases, with 20 bases between them. In germline, CDR1 is SNHLY, CDR2 FYNNEI. The length of the CDR3 is 16 residues. This CDR3 is CASSAKGRESHDTQYF. DNA of the CDR3: TGTGCCAGCAGTGCTAAGGGCCGTGAGTCCCACGATACGCAGTATTTT.

The CDR3 loop is CASSYSGREGYGYTF. The CDR3 DNA follows: TGTGCCAGCAGTTACTCGGGCAGGGAAGGCTATGGCTACACCTTC. The J gene is TRBJ1-2, the V gene TRBV6-5; maybe TRBD1 (5 bases). Germline V CDR1 and CDR2: MNHEY, SVGAGI. V lost 0 bases to trimming and J lost 4 bases, with 12 bases between them. There are 15 residues in the CDR3.

There are many counts of this clonotype. The chain carries TRBV29-1 and TRBJ1-1, with 7 bases matching TRBD1. Germline CDR1 SQVTM, CDR2 ANQGSEA. The CDR3 is made up of 11 amino acids. Trimming at V came to 7 bases and at J to 8 bases, leaving 7 bases not matched to a gene. The CDR3 region is CSARGTAEAFF. The CDR3 DNA sequence: TGCAGCGCCCGCGGGACAGCGGAAGCTTTCTTT.

This clonotype was recorded many times. As DNA, the CDR3 is TGTGCCAGCAGTTTGCGGCCCGGGTCGACAGATACGCAGTATTTT. Amino acids: CASSLRPGSTDTQYF. This chain uses TRBV12-3 or TRBV12-4 with TRBJ2-3; the D is unclear. The CDR3 runs to 15 residues. V dropped 3 bases and J dropped 3 bases, with 13 bases sitting between them.

This chain links TRBV4-2 with TRBJ1-6; TRBD1 might be the D (5 bases). The length of the CDR3 is 16 residues. CDR1 is LGHNA, CDR2 YNFKEQ, per germline. V was cut by 0 bases and J by 11 bases, with 17 bases left in between. The CDR3 DNA reads as TGTGCCAGCAGCCAAGATGTCGGTCAGGGTCGGGCACCCCTCCACTTT. Its translation is CASSQDVGQGRAPLHF.

The chain employs TRBV7-9 and TRBJ2-5; D is possibly TRBD1 or TRBD2 (6 bases each). The CDR3 has 12 amino acids. Per germline, CDR1 SEHNR and CDR2 FQNEAQ (reference sequence). Trimming removed 0 bases at V and 10 bases at J, with 9 bases between. The CDR3: CASSLAGGSQYF. Written as DNA, the CDR3 is TGTGCCAGCAGCTTAGCGGGGGGCAGCCAGTACTTC.